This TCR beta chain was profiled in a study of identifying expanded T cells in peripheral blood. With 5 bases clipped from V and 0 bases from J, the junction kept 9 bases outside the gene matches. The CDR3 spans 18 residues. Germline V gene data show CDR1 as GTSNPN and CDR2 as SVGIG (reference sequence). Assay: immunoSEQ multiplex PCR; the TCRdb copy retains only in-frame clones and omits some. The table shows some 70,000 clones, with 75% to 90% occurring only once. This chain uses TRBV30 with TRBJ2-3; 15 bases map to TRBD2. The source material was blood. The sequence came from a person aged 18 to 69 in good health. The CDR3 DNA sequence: TGTGCCTGGGGGACTAGCGGGGGGATCACAAGGAGCACAGATACGCAGTATTTT. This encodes CAWGTSGGITRSTDTQYF.